Below, one TCR beta chain is given with its context. The data were taken from a study of blood T cell repertoires in COVID-19. TCRdb's table, derived via immunoSEQ multiplex PCR, lists solely in-frame clones and lacks some. The data show roughly 110,000 clones, around 83% seen once. The V and J ends lost 0 bases and 7 bases respectively, with 12 bases between them. The CDR3 loop spans 14 amino acids. CDR1 and CDR2 from the germline V gene are MGHRA and YSYEKL. The sequencing input was peripheral blood. The chain is built from TRBV4-1 and TRBJ1-2; D is perhaps TRBD1 (6 bases). The sequence derives from a man aged 35 to 55 with acute or convalescent COVID-19. For the CDR3, the DNA is TGCGCCAGCAGCCAAGATCGGACAGTCCGTGGCTACACCTTC. Encoded protein: CASSQDRTVRGYTF.